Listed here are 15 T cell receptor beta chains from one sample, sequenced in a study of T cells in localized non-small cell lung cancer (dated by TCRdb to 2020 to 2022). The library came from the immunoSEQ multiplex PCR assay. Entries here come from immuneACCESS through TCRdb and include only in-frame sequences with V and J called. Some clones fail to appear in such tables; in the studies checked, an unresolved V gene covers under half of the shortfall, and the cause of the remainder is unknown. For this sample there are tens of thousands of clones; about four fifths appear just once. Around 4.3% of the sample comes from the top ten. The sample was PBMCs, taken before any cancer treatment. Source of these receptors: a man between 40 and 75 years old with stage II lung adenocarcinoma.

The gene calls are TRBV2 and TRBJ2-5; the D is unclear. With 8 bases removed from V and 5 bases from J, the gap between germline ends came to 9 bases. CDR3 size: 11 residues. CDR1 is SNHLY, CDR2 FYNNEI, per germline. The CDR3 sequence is CASGPWETQYF. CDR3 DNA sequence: TGTGCCAGCGGACCCTGGGAGACCCAGTACTTC.

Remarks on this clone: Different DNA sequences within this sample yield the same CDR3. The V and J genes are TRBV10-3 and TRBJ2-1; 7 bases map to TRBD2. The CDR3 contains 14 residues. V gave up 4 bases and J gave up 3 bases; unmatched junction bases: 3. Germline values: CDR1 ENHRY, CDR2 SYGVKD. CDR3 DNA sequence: TGTGCCATCAGTGGCCTAGCGGACTACAATGAGCAGTTCTTC. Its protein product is CAISGLADYNEQFF.

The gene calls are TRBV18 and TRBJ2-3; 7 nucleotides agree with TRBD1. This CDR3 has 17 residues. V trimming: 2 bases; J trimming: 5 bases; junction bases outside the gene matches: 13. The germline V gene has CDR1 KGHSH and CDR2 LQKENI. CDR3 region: CASSPLVRQGRRDTQYF. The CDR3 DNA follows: TGTGCCAGCTCACCATTAGTACGACAGGGCCGCCGAGATACGCAGTATTTT.

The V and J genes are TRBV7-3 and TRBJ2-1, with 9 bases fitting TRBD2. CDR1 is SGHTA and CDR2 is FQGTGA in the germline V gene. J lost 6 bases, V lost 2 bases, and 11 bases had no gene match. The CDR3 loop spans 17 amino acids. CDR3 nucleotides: TGTGCCAGCAGCTTACTATCGGGGCTAGCGGGAAGCAATGAGCAGTTCTTC. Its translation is CASSLLSGLAGSNEQFF.

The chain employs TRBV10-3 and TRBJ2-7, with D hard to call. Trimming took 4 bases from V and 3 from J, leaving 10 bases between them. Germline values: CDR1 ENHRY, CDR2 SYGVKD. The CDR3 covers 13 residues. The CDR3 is CAISVLVGYEQYF. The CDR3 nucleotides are TGTGCCATCAGTGTTCTCGTAGGCTACGAGCAGTACTTC.

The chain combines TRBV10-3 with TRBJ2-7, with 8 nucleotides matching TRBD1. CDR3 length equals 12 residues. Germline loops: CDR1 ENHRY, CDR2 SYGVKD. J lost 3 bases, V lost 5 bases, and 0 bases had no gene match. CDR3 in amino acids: CAISTGGYEQYF. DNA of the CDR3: TGTGCCATCAGTACAGGGGGCTACGAGCAGTACTTC.

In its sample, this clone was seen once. CDR3 DNA sequence: TGTGCCAGCAGCGGCGGGGGGGTCCTCTATGGCTACACCTTC. Its protein is CASSGGGVLYGYTF. The V gene is TRBV11-2, the J gene TRBJ1-2; possibly TRBD1 for D (5 bases). V lost 5 bases and J lost 4, with 14 bases in between. This CDR3 is 14 amino acids long. The germline V gene encodes CDR1 SGHAT and CDR2 FQNNGV.

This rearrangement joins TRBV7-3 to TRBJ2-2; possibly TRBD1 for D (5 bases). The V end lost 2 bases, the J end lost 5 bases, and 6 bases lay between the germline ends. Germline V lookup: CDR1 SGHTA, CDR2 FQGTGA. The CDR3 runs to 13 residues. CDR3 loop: CASSLAGTGELFF. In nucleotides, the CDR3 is TGTGCCAGCAGCTTAGCAGGGACCGGGGAGCTGTTTTTT. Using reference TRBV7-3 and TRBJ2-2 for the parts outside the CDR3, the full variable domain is GAGVSQTPSNKVTEKGKYVELRCDPISGHTALYWYRQSLGQGPEFLIYFQGTGAADDSGLPNDRFFAVRPEGSVSTLKIQRTERGDSAVYLCASSLAGTGELFFGEGSRLTVL.

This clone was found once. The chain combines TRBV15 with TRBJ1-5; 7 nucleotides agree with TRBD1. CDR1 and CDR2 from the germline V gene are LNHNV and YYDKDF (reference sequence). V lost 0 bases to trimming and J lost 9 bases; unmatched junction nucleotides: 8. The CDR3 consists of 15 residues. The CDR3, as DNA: TGTGCCACCAGCAGAGATCGGACAGGTAGTACGCCCCAGCATTTT. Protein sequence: CATSRDRTGSTPQHF.

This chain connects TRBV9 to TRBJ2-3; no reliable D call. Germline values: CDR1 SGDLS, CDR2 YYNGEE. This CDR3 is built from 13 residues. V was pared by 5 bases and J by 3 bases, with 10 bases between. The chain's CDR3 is CASSGPQTDTQYF. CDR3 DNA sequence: TGTGCCAGCAGTGGCCCACAGACAGATACGCAGTATTTT.

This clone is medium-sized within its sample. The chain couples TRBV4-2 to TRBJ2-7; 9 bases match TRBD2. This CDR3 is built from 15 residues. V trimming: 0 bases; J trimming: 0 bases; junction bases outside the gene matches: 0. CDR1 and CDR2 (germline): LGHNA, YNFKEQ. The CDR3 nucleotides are TGTGCCAGCAGCCAAGAGACTAGCGGCTCCTACGAGCAGTACTTC. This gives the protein CASSQETSGSYEQYF.

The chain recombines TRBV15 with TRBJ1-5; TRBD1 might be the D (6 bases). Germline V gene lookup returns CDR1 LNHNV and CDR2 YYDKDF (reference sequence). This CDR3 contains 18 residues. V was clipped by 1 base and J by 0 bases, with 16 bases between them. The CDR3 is CATSRASDSDYSNQPQHF. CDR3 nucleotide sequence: TGTGCCACCAGCAGAGCTTCGGACAGCGATTATAGCAATCAGCCCCAGCATTTT.

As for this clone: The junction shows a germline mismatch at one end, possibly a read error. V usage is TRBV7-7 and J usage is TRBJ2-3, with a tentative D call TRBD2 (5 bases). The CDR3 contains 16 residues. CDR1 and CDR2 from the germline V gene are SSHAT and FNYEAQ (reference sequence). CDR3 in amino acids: CASSPGLRPNTDTQYF. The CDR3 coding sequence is TGTGCTAGCAGCCCCGGACTCAGGCCCAATACAGATACGCAGTATTTT.

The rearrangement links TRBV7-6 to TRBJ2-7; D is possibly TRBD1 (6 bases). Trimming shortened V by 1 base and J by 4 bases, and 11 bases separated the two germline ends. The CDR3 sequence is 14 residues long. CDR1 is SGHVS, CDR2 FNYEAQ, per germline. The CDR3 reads CASSLGGPAYEQYF. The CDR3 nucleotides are TGTGCCAGCAGCTTAGGGGGGCCGGCGTACGAGCAGTACTTC.

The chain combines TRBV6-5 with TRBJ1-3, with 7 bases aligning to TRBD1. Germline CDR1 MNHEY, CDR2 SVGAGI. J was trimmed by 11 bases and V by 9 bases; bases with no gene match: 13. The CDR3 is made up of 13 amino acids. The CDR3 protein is CASTGVVGGAIYF. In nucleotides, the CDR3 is TGTGCCAGTACAGGGGTTGTGGGGGGAGCCATATATTTT.